The 2 T cell receptor beta chains below come from one sample, sequenced in a study of cytomegalovirus exposure and HLA in healthy donors. Use of 60 Vbeta and 13 Jbeta primers characterized the PCR. Generated by immunoSEQ multiplex PCR, the TCRdb table keeps only in-frame clones and is missing some. The sample lists 150,000 to 250,000 clones, about four fifths seen once, with about 1.4% in the top ten. Sequencing was carried out using PBMCs. All receptors come from a girl between 5 and 17 years old in good health and CMV-seropositive.

This chain joins TRBV10-3 and TRBJ2-3, with a possible D match to TRBD2 (5 bases). Trimming pared 0 bases from V and 5 bases from J, leaving 9 bases between. CDR1 is ENHRY and CDR2 is SYGVKD in the germline V gene. The CDR3 spans 14 residues. The CDR3 loop reads CAISESLVGDTQYF. The CDR3 DNA is TGTGCCATCAGTGAGTCACTAGTAGGAGATACGCAGTATTTT.

The sample holds a few counts of this clone. J is TRBJ1-5 and V is TRBV6-5; D is perhaps TRBD1 (6 bases). The V gene's germline CDR1 is MNHEY and CDR2 SVGAGI. The CDR3 loop spans 14 amino acids. V was trimmed by 10 bases and J by 2 bases, leaving 15 bases between them. CDR3 nucleotides: TGTGCCACCAGGGGACCGGGGGGCAATCAGCCCCAGCATTTT. Its translation: CATRGPGGNQPQHF.